This T cell receptor (beta chain) was obtained from a study of cytomegalovirus exposure and HLA in healthy donors. Study details: Earlier work reported approximately 110 million unique TCR beta sequences from 150 million to 200 million T cells.

Comment on this clone: Its target is not known.

13 Jbeta primers and 60 Vbeta primers were used for the PCR. Only in-frame clones appear in the TCRdb table, and some are missing; sequencing was by immunoSEQ multiplex PCR. Of fewer than 250,000 clones listed, around 85% are singletons. J was trimmed by 8 bases and V by 5 bases; bases with no gene match: 5. The CDR3 contains 13 residues. The germline V gene has CDR1 PRHDT and CDR2 FYEKMQ (reference sequence). The study's findings and limits: Earlier analysis looked at TCR beta V segments, and most were productive about 90% or about 30% of the time.

The sequenced sample was PBMCs. This chain links TRBV13 with TRBJ1-2; 10 positions agree with TRBD1. The sequence was obtained from a human donor in good health. Here the CDR3 reads CASSLGQGKGYTF. CDR3 nucleotide sequence: TGTGCCAGCAGCCTGGGACAGGGGAAGGGCTACACCTTC.